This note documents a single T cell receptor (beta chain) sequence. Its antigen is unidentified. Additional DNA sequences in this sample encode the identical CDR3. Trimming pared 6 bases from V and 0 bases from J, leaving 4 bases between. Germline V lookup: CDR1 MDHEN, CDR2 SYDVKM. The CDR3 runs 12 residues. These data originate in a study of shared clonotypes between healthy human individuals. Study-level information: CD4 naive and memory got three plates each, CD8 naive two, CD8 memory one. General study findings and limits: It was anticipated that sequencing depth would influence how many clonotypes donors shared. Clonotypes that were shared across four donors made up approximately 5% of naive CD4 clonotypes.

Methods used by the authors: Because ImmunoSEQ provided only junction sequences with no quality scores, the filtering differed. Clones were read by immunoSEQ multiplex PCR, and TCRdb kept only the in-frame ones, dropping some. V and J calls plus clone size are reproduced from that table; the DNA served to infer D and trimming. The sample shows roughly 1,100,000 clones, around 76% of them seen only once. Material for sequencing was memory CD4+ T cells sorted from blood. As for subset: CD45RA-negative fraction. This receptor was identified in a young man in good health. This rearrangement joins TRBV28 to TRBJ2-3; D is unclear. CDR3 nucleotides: TGTGCCAGCAGCGGCAGCACAGATACGCAGTATTTT. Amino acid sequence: CASSGSTDTQYF.